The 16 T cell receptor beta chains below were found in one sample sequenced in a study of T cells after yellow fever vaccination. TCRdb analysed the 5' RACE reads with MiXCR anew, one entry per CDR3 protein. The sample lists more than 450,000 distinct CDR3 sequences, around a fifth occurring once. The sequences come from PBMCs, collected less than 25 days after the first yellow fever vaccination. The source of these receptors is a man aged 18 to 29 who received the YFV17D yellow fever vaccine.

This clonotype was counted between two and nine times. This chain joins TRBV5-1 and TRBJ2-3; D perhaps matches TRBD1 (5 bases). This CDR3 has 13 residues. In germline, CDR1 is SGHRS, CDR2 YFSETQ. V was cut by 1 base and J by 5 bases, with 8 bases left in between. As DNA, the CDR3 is TGCGCCAGCAGCTTGATGGGGCAAGATACGCAGTATTTT. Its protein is CASSLMGQDTQYF. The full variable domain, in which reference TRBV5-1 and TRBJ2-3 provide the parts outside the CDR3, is KAGVTQTPRYLIKTRGQQVTLSCSPISGHRSVSWYQQTPGQGLQFLFEYFSETQRNKGNFPGRFSGRQFSNSRSEMNVSTLELGDSALYLCASSLMGQDTQYFGPGTRLTVL.

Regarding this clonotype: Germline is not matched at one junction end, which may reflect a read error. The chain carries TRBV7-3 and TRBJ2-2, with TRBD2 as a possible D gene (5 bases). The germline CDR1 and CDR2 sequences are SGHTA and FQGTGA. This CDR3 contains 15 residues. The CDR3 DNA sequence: TGTGCCAGCAGCCAAACGTCCCTTGGAACCGGGGAGATGTTTTTT. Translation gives CASSQTSLGTGEMFF.

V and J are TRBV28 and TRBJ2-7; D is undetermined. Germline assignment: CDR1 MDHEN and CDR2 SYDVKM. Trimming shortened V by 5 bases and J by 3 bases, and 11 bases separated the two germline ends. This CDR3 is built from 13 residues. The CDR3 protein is CASSLRTNYEQYV. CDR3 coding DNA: TGTGCCAGCAGTCTCCGGACGAACTACGAGCAGTACGTC.

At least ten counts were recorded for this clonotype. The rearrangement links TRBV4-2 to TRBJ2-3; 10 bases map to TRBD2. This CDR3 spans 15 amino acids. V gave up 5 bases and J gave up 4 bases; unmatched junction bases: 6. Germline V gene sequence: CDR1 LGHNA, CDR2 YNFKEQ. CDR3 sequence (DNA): TGTGCCAGCAGCGGATCAGCGGGGGGGCCAGATACGCAGTATTTT. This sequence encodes CASSGSAGGPDTQYF.

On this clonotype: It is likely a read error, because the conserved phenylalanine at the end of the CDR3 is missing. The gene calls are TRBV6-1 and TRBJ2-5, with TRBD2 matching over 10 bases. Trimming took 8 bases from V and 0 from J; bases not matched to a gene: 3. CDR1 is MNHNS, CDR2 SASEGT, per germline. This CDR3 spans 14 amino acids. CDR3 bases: TGTGCCAGCGTAGCGGGGGGAAACCAAGAGACCCAGTACTCC. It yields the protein CASVAGGNQETQYS.

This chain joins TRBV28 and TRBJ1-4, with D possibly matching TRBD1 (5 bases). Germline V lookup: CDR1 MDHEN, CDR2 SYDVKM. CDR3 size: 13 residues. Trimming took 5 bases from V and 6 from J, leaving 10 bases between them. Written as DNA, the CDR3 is TGTGCCAGCAGTCGGGGCGGGGATGAAAAACTGTTTTTT. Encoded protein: CASSRGGDEKLFF.

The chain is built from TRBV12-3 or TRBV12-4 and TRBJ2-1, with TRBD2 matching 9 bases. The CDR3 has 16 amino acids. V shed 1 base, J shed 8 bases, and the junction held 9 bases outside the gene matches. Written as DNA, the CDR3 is TGTGCCAGCAGTTTAGTTGTAGGCGGGGGGGCTCATGAGCAGTTCTTC. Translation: CASSLVVGGGAHEQFF.

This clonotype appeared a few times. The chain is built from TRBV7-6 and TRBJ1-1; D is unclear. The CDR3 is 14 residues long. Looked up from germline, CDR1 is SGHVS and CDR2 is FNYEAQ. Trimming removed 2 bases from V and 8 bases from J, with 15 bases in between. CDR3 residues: CASSLNRDRVEAFF. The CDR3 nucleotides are TGTGCCAGCAGCTTAAATCGTGACCGGGTCGAAGCTTTCTTT. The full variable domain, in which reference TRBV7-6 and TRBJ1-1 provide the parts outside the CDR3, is GAGVSQSPRYKVTKRGQDVALRCDPISGHVSLYWYRQALGQGPEFLTYFNYEAQQDKSGLPNDRFSAERPEGSISTLTIQRTEQRDSAMYRCASSLNRDRVEAFFGQGTRLTVV.

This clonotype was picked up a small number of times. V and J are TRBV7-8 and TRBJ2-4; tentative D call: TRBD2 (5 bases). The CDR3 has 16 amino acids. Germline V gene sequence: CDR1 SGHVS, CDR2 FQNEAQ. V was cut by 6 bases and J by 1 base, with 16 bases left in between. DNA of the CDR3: TGTGCCAGCAGTCCCCTCGAGGGAGCGGCCAAAAACATTCAGTACTTC. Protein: CASSPLEGAAKNIQYF.

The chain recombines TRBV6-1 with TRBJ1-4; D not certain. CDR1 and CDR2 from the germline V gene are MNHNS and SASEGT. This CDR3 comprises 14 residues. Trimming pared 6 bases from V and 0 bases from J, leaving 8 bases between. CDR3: CASRGIPTNEKLFF. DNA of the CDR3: TGTGCCAGCAGAGGAATTCCAACTAATGAAAAACTGTTTTTT.

CDR3 residues: CSARGGWSYEQYF. The CDR3 DNA follows: TGCAGTGCTCGGGGGGGGTGGTCCTACGAGCAGTACTTC. This chain uses TRBV20-1 with TRBJ2-7; 8 nucleotides agree with TRBD2. Trimming removed 5 bases from V and 1 base from J; junction bases left unmatched: 4. The germline V gene has CDR1 DFQATT and CDR2 SNEGSKA (reference sequence). The CDR3 contains 13 residues.

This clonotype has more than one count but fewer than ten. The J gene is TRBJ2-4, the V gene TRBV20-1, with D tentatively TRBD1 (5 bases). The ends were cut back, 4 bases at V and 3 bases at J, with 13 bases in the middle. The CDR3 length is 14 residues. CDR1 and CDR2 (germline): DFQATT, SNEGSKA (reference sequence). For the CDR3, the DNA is TGCAGTGCTACGGCAGGGTCGGTCAAAAACATTCAGTACTTC. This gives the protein CSATAGSVKNIQYF.

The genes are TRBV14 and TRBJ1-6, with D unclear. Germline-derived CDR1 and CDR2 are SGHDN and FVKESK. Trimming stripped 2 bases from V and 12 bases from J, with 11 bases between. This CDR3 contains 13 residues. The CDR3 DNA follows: TGTGCCAGCAGCCAAAGCGTGCGCAGACCCCTCCACTTT. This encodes CASSQSVRRPLHF.

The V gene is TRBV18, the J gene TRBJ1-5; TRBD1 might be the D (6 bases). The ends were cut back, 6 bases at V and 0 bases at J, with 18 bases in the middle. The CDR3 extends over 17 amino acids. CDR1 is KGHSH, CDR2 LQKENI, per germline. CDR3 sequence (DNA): TGTGCCAGCTCGAAACAGGGACCGATCCTTAGCAATCAGCCCCAGCATTTT. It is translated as CASSKQGPILSNQPQHF.

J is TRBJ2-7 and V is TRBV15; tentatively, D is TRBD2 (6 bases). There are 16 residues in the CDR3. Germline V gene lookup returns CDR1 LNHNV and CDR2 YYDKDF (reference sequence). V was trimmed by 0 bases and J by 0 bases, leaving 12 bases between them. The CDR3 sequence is CATSRDPGTGSYEQYF. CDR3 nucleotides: TGTGCCACCAGCAGAGATCCAGGGACTGGCTCCTACGAGCAGTACTTC.

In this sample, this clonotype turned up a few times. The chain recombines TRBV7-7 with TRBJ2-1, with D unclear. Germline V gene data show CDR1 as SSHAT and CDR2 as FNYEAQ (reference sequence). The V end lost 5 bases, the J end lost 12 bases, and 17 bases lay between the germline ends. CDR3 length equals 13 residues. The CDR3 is CASSPGGSLGQFF. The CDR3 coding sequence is TGTGCCAGCAGCCCCGGTGGATCTCTCGGGCAGTTCTTC.